This T cell receptor beta chain was observed in a study of cytomegalovirus exposure and HLA in healthy donors. Both 60 Vbeta primers and 13 Jbeta primers went into the PCR. TCRdb's table, derived via immunoSEQ multiplex PCR, lists solely in-frame clones and lacks some. The sample holds 100,000 or so clones; about 79% are singletons and the top ten take about 1.1%. This clone has a count of ten or more. Its antigen is undetermined. Findings of the study overall: Previously analyzed data showed that most TCR beta V segments were productive at a frequency of about 87% or about 30%. A later analysis reported that several of the most significant clusters appeared to be linked to common viral pathogens, among them Epstein-Barr virus.

Germline V gives CDR1 GTSNPN, CDR2 SVGIG (reference sequence). CDR3 size: 14 residues. V lost 3 bases, J lost 6 bases, and 14 bases lay in between. The sequence was obtained from a woman younger than 30 in good health and CMV-seronegative. This chain uses TRBV30 with TRBJ2-2; tentatively, D is TRBD2 (6 bases). The source material was PBMCs. The CDR3 spells CAWSNGREAGELFF. CDR3 bases: TGTGCCTGGAGCAATGGAAGGGAGGCCGGGGAGCTGTTTTTT.